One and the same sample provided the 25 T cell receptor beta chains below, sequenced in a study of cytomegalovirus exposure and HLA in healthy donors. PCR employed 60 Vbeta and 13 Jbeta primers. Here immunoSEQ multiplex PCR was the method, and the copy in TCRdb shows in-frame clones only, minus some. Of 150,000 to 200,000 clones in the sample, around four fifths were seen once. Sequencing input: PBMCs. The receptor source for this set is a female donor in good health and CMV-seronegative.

The CDR3 spells CASSVDALISGELFF. In DNA form, the CDR3 reads TGTGCCAGCAGCGTAGATGCCCTAATCTCCGGGGAGCTGTTTTTT. The V call is TRBV9, the J call TRBJ2-2, with D unresolved. CDR1 and CDR2 (germline): SGDLS, YYNGEE. V lost 0 bases and J lost 6, with 12 bases in between. This CDR3 has 15 residues.

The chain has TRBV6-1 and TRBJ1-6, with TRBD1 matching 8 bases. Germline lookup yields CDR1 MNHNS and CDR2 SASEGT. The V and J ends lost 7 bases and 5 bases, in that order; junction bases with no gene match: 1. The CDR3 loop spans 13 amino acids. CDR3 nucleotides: TGTGCCAGCACAGGGGGCGATAATTCACCCCTCCACTTT. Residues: CASTGGDNSPLHF.

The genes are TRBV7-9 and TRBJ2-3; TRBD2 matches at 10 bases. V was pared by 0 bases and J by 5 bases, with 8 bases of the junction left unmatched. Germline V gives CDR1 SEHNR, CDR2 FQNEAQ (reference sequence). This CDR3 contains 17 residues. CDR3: CASSLAQAGGPRDTQYF. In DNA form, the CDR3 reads TGTGCCAGCAGCTTAGCACAAGCGGGGGGGCCGAGAGATACGCAGTATTTT.

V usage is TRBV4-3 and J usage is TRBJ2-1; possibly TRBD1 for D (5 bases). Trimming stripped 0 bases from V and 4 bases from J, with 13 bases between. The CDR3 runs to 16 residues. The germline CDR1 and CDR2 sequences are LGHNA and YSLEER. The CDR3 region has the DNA TGCGCCAGCAGCCAAGATGCACAGGCTTCGTACAATGAGCAGTTCTTC. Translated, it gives CASSQDAQASYNEQFF.

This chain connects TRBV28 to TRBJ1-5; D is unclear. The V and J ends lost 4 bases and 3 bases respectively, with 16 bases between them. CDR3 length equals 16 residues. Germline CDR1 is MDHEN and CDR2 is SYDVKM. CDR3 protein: CASSSYTGRDNQPQHF. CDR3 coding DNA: TGTGCCAGCAGTTCCTACACGGGCCGGGACAATCAGCCCCAGCATTTT.

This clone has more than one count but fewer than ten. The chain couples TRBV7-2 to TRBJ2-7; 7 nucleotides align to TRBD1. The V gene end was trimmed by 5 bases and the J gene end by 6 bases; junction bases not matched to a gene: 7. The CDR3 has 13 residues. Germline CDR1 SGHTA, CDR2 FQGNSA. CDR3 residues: CASSREDRSEQYF. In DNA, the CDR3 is TGTGCCAGCAGCAGAGAGGACAGGTCCGAGCAGTACTTC.

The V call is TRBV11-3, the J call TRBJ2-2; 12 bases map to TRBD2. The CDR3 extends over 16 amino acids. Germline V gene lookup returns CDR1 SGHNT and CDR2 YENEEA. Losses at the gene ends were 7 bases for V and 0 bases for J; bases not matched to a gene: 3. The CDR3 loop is CASKTSGGTNTGELFF. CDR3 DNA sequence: TGTGCCAGCAAGACTAGCGGGGGCACGAACACCGGGGAGCTGTTTTTT.

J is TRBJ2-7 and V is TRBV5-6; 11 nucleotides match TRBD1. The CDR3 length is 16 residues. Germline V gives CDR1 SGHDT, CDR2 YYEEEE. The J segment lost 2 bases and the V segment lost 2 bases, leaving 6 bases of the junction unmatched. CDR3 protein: CASSFGQGARPYEQYF. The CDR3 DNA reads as TGTGCCAGCAGCTTCGGACAGGGGGCGCGTCCCTACGAGCAGTACTTC.

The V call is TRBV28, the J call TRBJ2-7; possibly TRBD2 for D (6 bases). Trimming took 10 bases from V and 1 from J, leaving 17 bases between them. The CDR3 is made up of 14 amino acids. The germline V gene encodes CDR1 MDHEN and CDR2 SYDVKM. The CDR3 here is CATWTGETSYEQYF. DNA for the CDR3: TGTGCCACTTGGACGGGGGAAACGTCCTACGAGCAGTACTTC.

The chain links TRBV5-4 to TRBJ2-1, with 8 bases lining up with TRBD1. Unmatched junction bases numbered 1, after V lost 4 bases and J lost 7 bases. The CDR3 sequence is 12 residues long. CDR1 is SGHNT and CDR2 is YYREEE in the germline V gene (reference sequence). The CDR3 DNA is TGTGCCAGCAGCGACAGGGGTAATGAGCAGTTCTTC. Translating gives CASSDRGNEQFF.

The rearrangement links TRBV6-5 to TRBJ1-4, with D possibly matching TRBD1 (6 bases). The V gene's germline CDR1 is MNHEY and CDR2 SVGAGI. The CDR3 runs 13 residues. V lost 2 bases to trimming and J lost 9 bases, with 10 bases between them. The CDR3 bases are TGTGCCAGCAGTTACGATACAGGGAAAAAACTGTTTTTT. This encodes CASSYDTGKKLFF.

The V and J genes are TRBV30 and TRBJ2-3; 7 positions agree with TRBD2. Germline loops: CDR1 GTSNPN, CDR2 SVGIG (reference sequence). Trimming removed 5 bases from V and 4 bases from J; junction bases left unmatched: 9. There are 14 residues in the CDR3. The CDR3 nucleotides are TGTGCCTGGGGTACCGTGGGGGGGTCAGATACGCAGTATTTT. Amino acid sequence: CAWGTVGGSDTQYF. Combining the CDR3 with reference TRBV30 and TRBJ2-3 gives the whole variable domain SQTIHQWPATLVQPVGSPLSLECTVEGTSNPNLYWYRQAAGRGLQLLFYSVGIGQISSEVPQNLSASRPQDRQFILSSKKLLLSDSGFYLCAWGTVGGSDTQYFGPGTRLTVL.

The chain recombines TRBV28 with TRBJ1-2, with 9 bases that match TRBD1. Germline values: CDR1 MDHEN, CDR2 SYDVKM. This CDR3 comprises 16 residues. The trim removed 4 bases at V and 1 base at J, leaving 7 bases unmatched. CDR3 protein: CASSSGTGPFNYGYTF. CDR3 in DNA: TGTGCCAGCAGTTCGGGGACAGGGCCTTTTAACTATGGCTACACCTTC.

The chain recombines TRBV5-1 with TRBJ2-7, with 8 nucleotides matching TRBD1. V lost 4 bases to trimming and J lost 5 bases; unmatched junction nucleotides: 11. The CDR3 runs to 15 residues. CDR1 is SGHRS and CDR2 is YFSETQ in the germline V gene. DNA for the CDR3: TGCGCCAGCAGCGGCCGGGACAGGCTGCTCGACGAGCAGTACTTC. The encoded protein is CASSGRDRLLDEQYF.

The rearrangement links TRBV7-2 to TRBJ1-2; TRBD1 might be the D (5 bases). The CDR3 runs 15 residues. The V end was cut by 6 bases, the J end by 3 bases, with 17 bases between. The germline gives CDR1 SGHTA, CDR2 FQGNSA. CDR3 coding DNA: TGTGCCAGCAGTCCCCTTGGGTCGGGGGACTATGGCTACACCTTC. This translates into CASSPLGSGDYGYTF.

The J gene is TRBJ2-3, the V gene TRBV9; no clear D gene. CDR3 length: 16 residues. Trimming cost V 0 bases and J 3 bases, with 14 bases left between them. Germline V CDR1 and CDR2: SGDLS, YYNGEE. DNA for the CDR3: TGTGCCAGCAGCGTAGACGGGTTCCTTGGGACAGATACGCAGTATTTT. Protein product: CASSVDGFLGTDTQYF. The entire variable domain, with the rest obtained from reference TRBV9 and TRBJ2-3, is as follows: DSGVTQTPKHLITATGQRVTLRCSPRSGDLSVYWYQQSLDQGLQFLIQYYNGEERAKGNILERFSAQQFPDLHSELNLSSLELGDSALYFCASSVDGFLGTDTQYFGPGTRLTVL.

The CDR3 protein is CASRPDSYNEQFF. CDR3 nucleotides: TGCGCCAGCAGACCGGACAGTTACAATGAGCAGTTCTTC. The rearrangement uses TRBV5-1 and TRBJ2-1; possible D gene TRBD1, 6 bases. The CDR3 is 13 amino acids. Germline V gene sequence: CDR1 SGHRS, CDR2 YFSETQ. Trimming shortened V by 5 bases and J by 4 bases, and 10 bases separated the two germline ends.

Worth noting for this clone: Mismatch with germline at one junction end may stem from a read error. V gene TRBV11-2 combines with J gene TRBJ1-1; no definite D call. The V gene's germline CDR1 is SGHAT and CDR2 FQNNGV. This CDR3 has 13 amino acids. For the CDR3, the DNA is TGTGCCAGCAGATTAGCGGCGGACACTGAAGCTTTCTTT. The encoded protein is CASRLAADTEAFF.

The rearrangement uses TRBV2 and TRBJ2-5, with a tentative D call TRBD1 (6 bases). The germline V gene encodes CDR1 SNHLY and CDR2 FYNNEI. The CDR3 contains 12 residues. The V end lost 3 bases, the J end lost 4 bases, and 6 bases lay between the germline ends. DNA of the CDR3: TGTGCCAGCAGTGACAGGGGAGAGACCCAGTACTTC. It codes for CASSDRGETQYF.

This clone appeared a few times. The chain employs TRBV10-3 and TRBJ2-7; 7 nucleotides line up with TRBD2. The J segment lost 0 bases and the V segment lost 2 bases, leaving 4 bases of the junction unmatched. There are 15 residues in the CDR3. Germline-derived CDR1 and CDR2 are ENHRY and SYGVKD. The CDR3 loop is CAISERPSGSYEQYF. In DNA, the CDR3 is TGTGCCATCAGTGAGAGGCCTAGCGGCTCCTACGAGCAGTACTTC.

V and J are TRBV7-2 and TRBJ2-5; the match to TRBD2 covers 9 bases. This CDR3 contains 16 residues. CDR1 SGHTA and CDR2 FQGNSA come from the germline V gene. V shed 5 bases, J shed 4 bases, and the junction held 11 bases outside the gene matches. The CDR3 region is CASSPLGGGAIETQYF. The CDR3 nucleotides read TGTGCCAGCAGCCCCCTGGGCGGGGGGGCCATAGAGACCCAGTACTTC.

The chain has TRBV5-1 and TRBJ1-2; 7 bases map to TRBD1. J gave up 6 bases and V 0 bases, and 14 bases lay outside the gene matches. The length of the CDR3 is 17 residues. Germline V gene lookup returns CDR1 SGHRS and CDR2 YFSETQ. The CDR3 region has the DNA TGCGCCAGCAGCTTGGCCAGGAGGCAGGGGGGAGGTGATGGCTACACCTTC. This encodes CASSLARRQGGGDGYTF.

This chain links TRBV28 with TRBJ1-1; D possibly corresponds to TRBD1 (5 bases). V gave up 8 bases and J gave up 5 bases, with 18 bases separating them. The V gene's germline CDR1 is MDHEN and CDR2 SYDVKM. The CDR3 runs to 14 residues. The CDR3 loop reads CASWNRFYRTEAFF. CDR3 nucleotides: TGTGCCAGCTGGAACAGGTTTTACAGGACTGAAGCTTTCTTT.

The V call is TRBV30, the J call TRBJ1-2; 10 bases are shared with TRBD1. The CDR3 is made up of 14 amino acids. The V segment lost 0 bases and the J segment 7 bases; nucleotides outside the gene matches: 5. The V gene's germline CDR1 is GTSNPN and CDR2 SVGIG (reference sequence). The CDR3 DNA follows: TGTGCCTGGAGTGTCGGGACAGGGGCTGCTGGCTACACCTTC. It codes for CAWSVGTGAAGYTF.

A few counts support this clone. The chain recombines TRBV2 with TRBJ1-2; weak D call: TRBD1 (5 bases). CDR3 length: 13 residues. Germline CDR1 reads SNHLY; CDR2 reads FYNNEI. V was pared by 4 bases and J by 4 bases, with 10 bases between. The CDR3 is CASSVGASYGYTF. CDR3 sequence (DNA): TGTGCCAGCAGTGTTGGGGCCAGCTATGGCTACACCTTC.